The rows below give T cell receptor beta chains drawn from one sample of a study of blood T cell repertoires in COVID-19. Clones were sequenced by immunoSEQ multiplex PCR, and TCRdb holds only the in-frame ones, with some missing. The table shows 250,000 to 300,000 clones, with 75% to 90% occurring only once. The sample comprised peripheral blood. Receptors originate from a young woman with active or convalescent COVID-19. Each CDR3 is given with its conserved first and last residue. The D gene is left open where the match is weak. Clone size is shown for a subset of rows, as once, few, many or a class of expanded clone.

>TRBD1|NA|TRBJ2-5|TRBV19
TGTGCCAGTAGTAGGGACAGCCAAGAGACCCAGTACTTC
CASSRDSQETQYF
>TRBD2|NA|TRBJ2-1|TRBV10-3
TGTGCCATCGCGGGACTAACATTCGATGAGCAGTTCTTC
CAIAGLTFDEQFF
>TRBD2|NA|TRBJ2-7|TRBV4-1
TGCGCCAGCAGCCAAGAGGGACTAGCGGGGGCCTCCTACGAGCAGTACTTC
CASSQEGLAGASYEQYF
>NA|NA|TRBJ1-1|TRBV6-4
TGTGCCAGCCGCAAGACAGAGAACACTGAAGCTTTCTTT
CASRKTENTEAFF
>NA|NA|TRBJ2-2|TRBV6-2/TRBV6-3
TGTGCCAGCAGTTACCTACCGGACAAGATCACCGGGGAGCTGTTTTTT
CASSYLPDKITGELFF
>NA|NA|TRBJ1-5|TRBV10-3
TGTGCCATTTCCCCCCAGGGAAGCAATCAGCCCCAGCATTTT
CAISPQGSNQPQHF
>NA|NA|TRBJ2-5|TRBV15
TGTGCCACCAGCAGAGGGGGCTCCCGAGAGACCCAGTACTTC
CATSRGGSRETQYF
>TRBD2|NA|TRBJ2-3|TRBV4-3
TGCGCCAGCAGCCAAGGAGCGGGGGGGTACACAGATACGCAGTATTTT
CASSQGAGGYTDTQYF
>TRBD1|NA|TRBJ1-2|TRBV6-5
TGTGCCAGCAGTTCCTCAGGAGGGGGCATAACGTATGGCTACACCTTC
CASSSSGGGITYGYTF
>NA|NA|TRBJ1-6|TRBV7-2
TGTGCCAGCAGCTTAGTCGGGGATAATTCACCCCTCCACTTT
CASSLVGDNSPLHF
>TRBD2|NA|TRBJ2-1|TRBV10-2
TGCGCCATCTCCCGGGGACTAGCGGGGACAGGGGAGCAGTTCTTC
CAISRGLAGTGEQFF
>TRBD1|NA|TRBJ1-2|TRBV5-1
TGCGCCAGCAGCCAGGGGGCGGGCTATGGCTACACCTTC
CASSQGAGYGYTF
>TRBD2|few|TRBJ2-1|TRBV10-3
TGTGCCATCAGTGGCTCCTCGGGGGGGGCCTACAATGAGCAGTTCTTC
CAISGSSGGAYNEQFF
>TRBD1|NA|TRBJ1-1|TRBV18
TGTGCCAGCTCACTAGGACAGGGAGGGTACACTGAAGCTTTCTTT
CASSLGQGGYTEAFF
>NA|few|TRBJ1-1|TRBV6-1
TGTGCCAGCAGTGGTCGCAGGTCGGCGGGCCTCATGAACACTGAAGCTTTCTTT
CASSGRRSAGLMNTEAFF
>TRBD2|NA|TRBJ2-5|TRBV19
TGTGCCAGTAGTCCTGGACTAGCGGGGGGCCCGGTGTCAGAGACCCAGTACTTC
CASSPGLAGGPVSETQYF
>NA|NA|TRBJ2-3|TRBV5-5
TGTGCCAGCAGCTTACGGTATCGCACAGATACGCAGTATTTT
CASSLRYRTDTQYF
>TRBD1|NA|TRBJ2-5|TRBV10-3
TGTGCCATCAGTACGGGACAGGGCCAAGAGACCCAGTACTTC
CAISTGQGQETQYF
>NA|NA|TRBJ1-2|TRBV3-1/TRBV3-2
TGTGCCAGCAGGGTCAAGGGGCGCGACTATGGCTACACCTTC
CASRVKGRDYGYTF
>NA|NA|TRBJ1-1|TRBV7-9
TGTGCCAGCAGCTTTCCCCTCCGGGCTGAAGCTTTCTTT
CASSFPLRAEAFF
>TRBD1|NA|TRBJ1-6|TRBV7-2
TGTGCCAGCAGCTTAGCGCTAGGGCAGGGGGAGTCACCCCTCCACTTT
CASSLALGQGESPLHF
>TRBD2|NA|TRBJ2-1|TRBV4-3
TGCGCCAGCAGCCAAGATCCCCCTAGCGGGGCCTACTCCTACAATGAGCAGTTCTTC
CASSQDPPSGAYSYNEQFF
>NA|NA|TRBJ2-1|TRBV7-9
TGTGCCAGCAGCTTTGACGGACAGCTTAGCTCCTACAATGAGCAGTTCTTC
CASSFDGQLSSYNEQFF
>NA|few|TRBJ2-1|TRBV9
TGTGCCAGCAGCGCCTCGACGGGAACCTCCTACAATGAGCAGTTCTTC
CASSASTGTSYNEQFF
>NA|NA|TRBJ1-4|TRBV28
TGTGCCAGCAGCCTTTCGGGAGGGACTAATGAAAAACTGTTTTTT
CASSLSGGTNEKLFF
>NA|NA|TRBJ1-2|TRBV5-6
TGTGCCAGCAGCTTAGGGGGGGCACATGGCTACACCTTC
CASSLGGAHGYTF
>TRBD1|NA|TRBJ1-3|TRBV5-6
TGTGCCAGCAGCTTGGCCGCCAGGGGGCCTGGAAACACCATATATTTT
CASSLAARGPGNTIYF
>TRBD2|NA|TRBJ2-1|TRBV4-2
TGTGCCAGCAGCCAAGAGGTCCTAGCGGGGGGCTCCTACAATGAGCAGTTCTTC
CASSQEVLAGGSYNEQFF